One TCR beta chain is described in this entry. The data derive from a study of blood T cell repertoires in COVID-19. The ends were cut back, 4 bases at V and 3 bases at J, with 10 bases in the middle. The CDR3 is 14 amino acids. Germline V CDR1 and CDR2: MDHEN, SYDVKM. The assay was immunoSEQ multiplex PCR, and TCRdb's table has in-frame clones only and misses some. This sample has 200,000 to 250,000 clones, with more than 70% found just once. Those enrolled in Seattle joined during active infection and were followed longitudinally afterward. The origin of this receptor is a man aged 50 to 59 with COVID-19, enrolled during active disease. The chain carries TRBV28 and TRBJ2-1; D is perhaps TRBD2 (6 bases). Sequenced material: peripheral blood. The CDR3 DNA reads TGTGCCAGCAGTTACGGGAGAAACTACAATGAGCAGTTCTTC. Residues: CASSYGRNYNEQFF.